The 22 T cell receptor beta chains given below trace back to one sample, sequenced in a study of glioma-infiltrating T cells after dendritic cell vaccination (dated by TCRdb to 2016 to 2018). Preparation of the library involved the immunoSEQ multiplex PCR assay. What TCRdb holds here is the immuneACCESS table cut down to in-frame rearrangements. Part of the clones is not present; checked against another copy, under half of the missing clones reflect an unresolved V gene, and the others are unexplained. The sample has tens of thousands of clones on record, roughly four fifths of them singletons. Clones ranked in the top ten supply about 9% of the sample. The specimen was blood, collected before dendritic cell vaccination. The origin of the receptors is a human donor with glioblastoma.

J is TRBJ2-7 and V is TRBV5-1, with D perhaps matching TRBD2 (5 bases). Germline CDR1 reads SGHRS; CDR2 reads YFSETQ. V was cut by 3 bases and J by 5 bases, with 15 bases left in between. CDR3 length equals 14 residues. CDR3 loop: CASSSAAGRDEQYF. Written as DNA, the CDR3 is TGCGCCAGCAGCTCCGCCGCGGGTCGGGACGAGCAGTACTTC.

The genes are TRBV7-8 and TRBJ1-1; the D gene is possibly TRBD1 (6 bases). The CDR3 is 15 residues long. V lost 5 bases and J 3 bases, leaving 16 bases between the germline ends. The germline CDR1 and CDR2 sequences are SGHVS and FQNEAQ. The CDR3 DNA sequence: TGTGCCAGCAGCCCCATCCCAGGGGTAGACACTGAAGCTTTCTTT. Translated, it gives CASSPIPGVDTEAFF.

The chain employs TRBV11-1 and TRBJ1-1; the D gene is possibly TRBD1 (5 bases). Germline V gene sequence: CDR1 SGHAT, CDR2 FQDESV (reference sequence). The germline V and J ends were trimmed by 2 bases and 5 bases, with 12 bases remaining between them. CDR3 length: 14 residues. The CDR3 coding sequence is TGTGCCAGCAGCTTACCTAGGGGTGGTACTGAAGCTTTCTTT. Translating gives CASSLPRGGTEAFF.

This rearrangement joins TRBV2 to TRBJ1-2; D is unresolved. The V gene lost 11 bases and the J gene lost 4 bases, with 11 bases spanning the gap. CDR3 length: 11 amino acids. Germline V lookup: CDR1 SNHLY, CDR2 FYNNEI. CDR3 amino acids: CALSVLYGYTF. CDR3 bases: TGTGCCCTGTCGGTTCTCTATGGCTACACCTTC.

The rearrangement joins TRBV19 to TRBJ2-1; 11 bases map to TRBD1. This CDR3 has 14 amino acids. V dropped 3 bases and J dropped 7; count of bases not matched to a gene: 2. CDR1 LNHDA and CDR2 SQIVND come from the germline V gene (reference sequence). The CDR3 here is CASSIGTGGNEQFF. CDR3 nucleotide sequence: TGTGCCAGTAGTATCGGGACAGGGGGGAATGAGCAGTTCTTC.

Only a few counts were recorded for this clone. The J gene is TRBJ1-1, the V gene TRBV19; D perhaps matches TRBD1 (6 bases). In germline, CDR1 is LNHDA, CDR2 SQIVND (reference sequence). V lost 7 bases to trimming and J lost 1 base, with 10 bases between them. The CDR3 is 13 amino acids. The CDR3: CASTLQGNTEAFF. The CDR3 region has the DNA TGTGCCAGTACCTTACAGGGGAACACTGAAGCTTTCTTT.

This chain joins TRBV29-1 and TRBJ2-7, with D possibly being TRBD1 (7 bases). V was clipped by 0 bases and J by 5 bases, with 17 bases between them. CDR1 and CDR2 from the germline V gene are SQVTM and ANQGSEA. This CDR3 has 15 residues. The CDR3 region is CSVEDLQGRGDEQYF. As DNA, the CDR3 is TGCAGCGTTGAAGATCTTCAGGGCAGGGGGGACGAGCAGTACTTC.

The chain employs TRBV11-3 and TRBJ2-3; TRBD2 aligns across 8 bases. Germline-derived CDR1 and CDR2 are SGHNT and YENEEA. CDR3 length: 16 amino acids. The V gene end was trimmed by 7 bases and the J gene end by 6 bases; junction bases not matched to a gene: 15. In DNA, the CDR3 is TGTGCCAGCAACAATTTGCTAGCGGGTCTTCGGGATACGCAGTATTTT. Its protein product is CASNNLLAGLRDTQYF.

The CDR3 DNA reads as TGTGCCTGGACGCGGCAGCTAGGTGGCTACACCTTC. It translates to CAWTRQLGGYTF. V and J are TRBV30 and TRBJ1-2; D not resolved. The V and J ends lost 4 bases and 7 bases respectively, with 13 bases between them. CDR1 is GTSNPN and CDR2 is SVGIG in the germline V gene (reference sequence). This CDR3 comprises 12 residues.

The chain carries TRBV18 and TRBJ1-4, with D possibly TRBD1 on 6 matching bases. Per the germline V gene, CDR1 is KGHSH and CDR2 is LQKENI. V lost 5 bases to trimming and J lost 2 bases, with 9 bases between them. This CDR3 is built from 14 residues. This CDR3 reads CASSEQGTNEKLFF. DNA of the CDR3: TGTGCCAGCTCAGAACAGGGCACTAATGAAAAACTGTTTTTT.

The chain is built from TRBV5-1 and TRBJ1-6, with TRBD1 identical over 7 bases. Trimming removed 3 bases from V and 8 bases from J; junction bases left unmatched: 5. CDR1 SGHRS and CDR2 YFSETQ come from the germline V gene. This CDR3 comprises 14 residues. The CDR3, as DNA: TGCGCCAGCAGCTCGGGACAGTCGCATTCACCCCTCCACTTT. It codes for CASSSGQSHSPLHF.

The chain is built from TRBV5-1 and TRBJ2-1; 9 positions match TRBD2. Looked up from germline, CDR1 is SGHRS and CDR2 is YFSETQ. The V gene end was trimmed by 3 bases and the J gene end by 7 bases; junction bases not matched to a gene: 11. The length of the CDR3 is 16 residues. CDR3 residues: CASSWSRTSDPNEQFF. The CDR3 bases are TGCGCCAGCAGCTGGTCCAGGACTAGCGACCCGAATGAGCAGTTCTTC.

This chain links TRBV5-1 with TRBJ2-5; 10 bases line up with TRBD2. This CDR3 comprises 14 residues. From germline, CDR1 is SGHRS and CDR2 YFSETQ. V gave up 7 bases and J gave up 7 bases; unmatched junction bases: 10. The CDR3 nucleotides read TGCGCCAGCCGAACTAGCGGGGTTTCCGGGACCCAGTACTTC. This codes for CASRTSGVSGTQYF.

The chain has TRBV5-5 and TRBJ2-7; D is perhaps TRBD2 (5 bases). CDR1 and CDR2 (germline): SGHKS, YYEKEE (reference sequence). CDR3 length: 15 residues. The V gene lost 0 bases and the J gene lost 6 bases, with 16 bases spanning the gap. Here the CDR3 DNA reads TGTGCCAGCAGCTTGGCCTTCCCGTGGGAGTTCGAGCAGTACTTC. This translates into CASSLAFPWEFEQYF.

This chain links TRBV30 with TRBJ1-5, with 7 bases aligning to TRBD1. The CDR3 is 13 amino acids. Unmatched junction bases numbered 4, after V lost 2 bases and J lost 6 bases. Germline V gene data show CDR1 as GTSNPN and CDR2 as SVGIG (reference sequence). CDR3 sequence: CAWSSGGSQPQHF. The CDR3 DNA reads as TGTGCCTGGAGTTCAGGGGGTTCTCAGCCCCAGCATTTT.

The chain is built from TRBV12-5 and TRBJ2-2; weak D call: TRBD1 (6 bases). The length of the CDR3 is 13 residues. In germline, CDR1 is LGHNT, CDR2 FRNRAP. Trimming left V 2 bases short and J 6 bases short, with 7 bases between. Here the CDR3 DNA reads TGTGCTAGTGGTTTGACAGGGTCCGGGGAGCTGTTTTTT. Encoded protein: CASGLTGSGELFF.

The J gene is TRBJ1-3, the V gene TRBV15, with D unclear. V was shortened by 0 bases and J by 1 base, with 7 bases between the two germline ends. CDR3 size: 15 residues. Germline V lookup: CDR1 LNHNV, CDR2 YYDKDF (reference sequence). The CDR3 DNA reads TGTGCCACCAGCAGAGATTACGGTTCTGGAAACACCATATATTTT. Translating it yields CATSRDYGSGNTIYF.

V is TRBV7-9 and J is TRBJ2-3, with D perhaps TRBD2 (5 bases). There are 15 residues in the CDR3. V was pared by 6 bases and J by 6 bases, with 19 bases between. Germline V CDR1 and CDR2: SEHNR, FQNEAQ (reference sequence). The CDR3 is CASRDKRRLGDTQYF. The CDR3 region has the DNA TGTGCCAGCAGGGATAAAAGGAGGCTTGGGGATACGCAGTATTTT.

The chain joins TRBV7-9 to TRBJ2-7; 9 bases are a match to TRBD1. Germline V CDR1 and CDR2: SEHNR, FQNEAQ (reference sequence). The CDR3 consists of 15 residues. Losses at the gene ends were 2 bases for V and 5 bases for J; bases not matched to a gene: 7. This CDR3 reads CASSLRGQGFDEQYF. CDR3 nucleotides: TGTGCCAGCAGCTTAAGGGGACAGGGTTTCGACGAGCAGTACTTC.

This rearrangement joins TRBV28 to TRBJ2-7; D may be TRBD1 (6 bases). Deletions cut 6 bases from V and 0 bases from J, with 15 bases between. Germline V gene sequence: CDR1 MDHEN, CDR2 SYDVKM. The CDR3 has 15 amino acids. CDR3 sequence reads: CASSGDRSSSYEQYF. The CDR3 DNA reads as TGTGCCAGCAGCGGAGACAGGTCAAGCTCCTACGAGCAGTACTTC.

CDR3 bases: TGTGCCAGCAGCGGAAACAGTTTCAATCAGCCCCAGCATTTT. It is translated as CASSGNSFNQPQHF. V gene TRBV9 combines with J gene TRBJ1-5; D is ambiguous. V was cut by 3 bases and J by 3 bases, with 10 bases left in between. Germline values: CDR1 SGDLS, CDR2 YYNGEE. The CDR3 totals 14 residues.

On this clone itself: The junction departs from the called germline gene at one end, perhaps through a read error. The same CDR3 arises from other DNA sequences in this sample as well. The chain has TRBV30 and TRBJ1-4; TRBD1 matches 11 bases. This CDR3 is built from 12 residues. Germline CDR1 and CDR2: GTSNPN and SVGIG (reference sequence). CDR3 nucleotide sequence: TGTGCCCGCCGGGACAGGGGGGAAAAGCTGTTTTTT. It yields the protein CARRDRGEKLFF.